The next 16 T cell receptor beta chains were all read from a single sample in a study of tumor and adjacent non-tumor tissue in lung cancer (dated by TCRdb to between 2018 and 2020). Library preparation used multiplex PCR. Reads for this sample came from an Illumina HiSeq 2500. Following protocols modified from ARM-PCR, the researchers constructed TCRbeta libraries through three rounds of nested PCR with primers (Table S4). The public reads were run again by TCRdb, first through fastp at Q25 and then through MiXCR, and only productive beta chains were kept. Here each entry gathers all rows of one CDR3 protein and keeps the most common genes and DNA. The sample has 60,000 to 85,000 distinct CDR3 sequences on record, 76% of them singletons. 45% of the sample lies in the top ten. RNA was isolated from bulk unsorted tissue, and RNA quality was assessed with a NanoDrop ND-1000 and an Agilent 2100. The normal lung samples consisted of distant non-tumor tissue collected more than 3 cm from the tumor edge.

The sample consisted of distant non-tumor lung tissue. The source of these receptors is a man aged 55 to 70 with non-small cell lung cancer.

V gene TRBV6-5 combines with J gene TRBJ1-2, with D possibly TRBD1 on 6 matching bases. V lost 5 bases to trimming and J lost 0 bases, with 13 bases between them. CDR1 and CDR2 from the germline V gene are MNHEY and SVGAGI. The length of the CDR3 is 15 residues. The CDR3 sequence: CASSVGQWANYGYTF. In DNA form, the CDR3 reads TGTGCCAGCAGTGTAGGACAGTGGGCTAACTATGGCTACACCTTC.

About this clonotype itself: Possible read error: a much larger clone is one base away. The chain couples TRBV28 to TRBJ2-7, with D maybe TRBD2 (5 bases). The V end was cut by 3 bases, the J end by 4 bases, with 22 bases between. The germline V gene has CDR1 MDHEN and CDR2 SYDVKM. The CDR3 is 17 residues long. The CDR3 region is CASSLVTNGLNLYEQYF. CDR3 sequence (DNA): TGTGCCAGCAGTTTGGTGACTAACGGGCTCAATCTTTACGAGCAGTACTTC.

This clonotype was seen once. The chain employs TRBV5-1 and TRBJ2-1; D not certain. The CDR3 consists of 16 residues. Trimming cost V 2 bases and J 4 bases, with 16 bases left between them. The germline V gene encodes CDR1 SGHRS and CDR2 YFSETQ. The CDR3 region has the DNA TGCGCCAGCAGCTTTGACATGGGTTTGGTTTACAATGAGCAGTTCTTC. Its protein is CASSFDMGLVYNEQFF.

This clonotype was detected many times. This CDR3 reads CASSLDLLGSRFF. DNA of the CDR3: TGCGCCAGCAGCTTGGATTTACTCGGGAGCCGCTTCTTC. V gene TRBV5-1 combines with J gene TRBJ2-1; possibly TRBD2 for D (6 bases). The CDR3 spans 13 residues. With 0 bases removed from V and 16 bases from J, the gap between germline ends came to 17 bases. The germline V gene encodes CDR1 SGHRS and CDR2 YFSETQ.

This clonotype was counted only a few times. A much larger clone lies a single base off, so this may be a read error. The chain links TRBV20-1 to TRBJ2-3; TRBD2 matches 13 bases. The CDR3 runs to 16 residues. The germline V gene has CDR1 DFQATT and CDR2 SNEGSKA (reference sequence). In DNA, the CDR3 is TGCAATGCCCCAACTAGCGGGAGGGCCGGGACAGATACGCAGTATTTT. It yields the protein CNAPTSGRAGTDTQYF.

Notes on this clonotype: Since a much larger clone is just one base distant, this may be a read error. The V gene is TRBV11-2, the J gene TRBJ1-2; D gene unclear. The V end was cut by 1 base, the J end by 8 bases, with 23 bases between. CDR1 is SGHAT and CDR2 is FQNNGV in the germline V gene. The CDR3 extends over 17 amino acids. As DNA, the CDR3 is TGTGCCAGCAGCTTAGGGAGAAATTGGGCAGGACTGACGGGCTACACCTTC. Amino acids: CASSLGRNWAGLTGYTF.

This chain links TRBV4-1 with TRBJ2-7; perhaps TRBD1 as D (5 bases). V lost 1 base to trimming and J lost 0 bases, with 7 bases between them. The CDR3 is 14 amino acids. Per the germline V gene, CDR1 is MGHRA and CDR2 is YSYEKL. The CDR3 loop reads CASSQGQCSYEQYF. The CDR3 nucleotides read TGCGCCAGCAGCCAAGGACAGTGCTCCTACGAGCAGTACTTC.

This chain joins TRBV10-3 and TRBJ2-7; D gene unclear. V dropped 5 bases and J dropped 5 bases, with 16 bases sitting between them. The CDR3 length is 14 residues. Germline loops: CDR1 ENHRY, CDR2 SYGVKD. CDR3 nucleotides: TGTGCCATCAGTTCCTTCCATAGTTCTCACGAGCAGTACTTC. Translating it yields CAISSFHSSHEQYF.

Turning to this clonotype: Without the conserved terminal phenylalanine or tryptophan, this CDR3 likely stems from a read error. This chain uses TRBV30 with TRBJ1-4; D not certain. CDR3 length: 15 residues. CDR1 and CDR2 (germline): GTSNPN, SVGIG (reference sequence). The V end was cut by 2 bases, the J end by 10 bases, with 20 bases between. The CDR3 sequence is CAWSPPAVLGLKLFL. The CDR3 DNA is TGTGCCTGGAGTCCCCCGGCCGTACTGGGTTTAAAACTGTTTTTA.

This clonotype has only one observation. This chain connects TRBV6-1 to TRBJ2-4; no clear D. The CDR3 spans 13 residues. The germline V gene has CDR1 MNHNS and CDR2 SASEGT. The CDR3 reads CTSNDLAKNIQYF. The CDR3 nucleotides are TGTACAAGCAATGACTTAGCCAAAAACATTCAGTACTTC.

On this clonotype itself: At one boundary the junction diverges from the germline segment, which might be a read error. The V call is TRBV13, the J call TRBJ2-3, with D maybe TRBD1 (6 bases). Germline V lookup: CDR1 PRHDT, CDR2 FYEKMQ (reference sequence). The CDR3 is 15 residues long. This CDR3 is CASSLVRQDTDTQYF. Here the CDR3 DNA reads TGTGCCAGTAGCTTAGTGAGACAGGACACAGATACGCAGTATTTT.

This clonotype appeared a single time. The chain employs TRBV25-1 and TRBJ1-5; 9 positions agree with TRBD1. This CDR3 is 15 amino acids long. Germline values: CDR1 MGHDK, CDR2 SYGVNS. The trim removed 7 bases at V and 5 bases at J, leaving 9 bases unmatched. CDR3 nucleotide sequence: TGTGCCAGCAATGGGGGACAGGGATCCCATCAGCCCCAGCATTTT. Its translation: CASNGGQGSHQPQHF.

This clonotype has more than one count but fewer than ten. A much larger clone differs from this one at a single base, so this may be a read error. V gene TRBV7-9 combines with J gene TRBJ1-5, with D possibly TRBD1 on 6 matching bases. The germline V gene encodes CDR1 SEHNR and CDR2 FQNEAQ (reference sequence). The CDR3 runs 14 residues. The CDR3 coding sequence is TGTGCCTGCAGCACAGGGTATAGCAATCAGCCCCAGCATTTT. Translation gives CACSTGYSNQPQHF.

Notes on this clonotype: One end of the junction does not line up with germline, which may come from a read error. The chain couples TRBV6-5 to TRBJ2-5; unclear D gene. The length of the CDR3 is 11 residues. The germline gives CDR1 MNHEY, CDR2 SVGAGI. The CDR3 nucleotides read TGTGCGGGCAGAGACACGTTGACCAAGTACTTC. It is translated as CAGRDTLTKYF.

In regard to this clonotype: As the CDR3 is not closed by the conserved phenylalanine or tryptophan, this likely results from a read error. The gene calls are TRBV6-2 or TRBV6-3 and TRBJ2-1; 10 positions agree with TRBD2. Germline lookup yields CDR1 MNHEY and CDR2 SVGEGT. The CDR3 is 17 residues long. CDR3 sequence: CVSSYSPTSGLYNEQFS. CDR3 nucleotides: TGTGTCAGCAGTTACTCCCCGACTAGCGGGCTATACAATGAGCAGTTCTCC.

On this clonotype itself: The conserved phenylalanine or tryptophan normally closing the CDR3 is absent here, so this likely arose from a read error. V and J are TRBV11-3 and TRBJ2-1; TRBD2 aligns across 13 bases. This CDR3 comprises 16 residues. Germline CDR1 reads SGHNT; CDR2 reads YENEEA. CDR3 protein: CDSSSQGLAGINEQFL. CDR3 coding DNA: TGTGACAGCAGCTCCCAGGGACTAGCGGGGATCAATGAGCAGTTCTTA.